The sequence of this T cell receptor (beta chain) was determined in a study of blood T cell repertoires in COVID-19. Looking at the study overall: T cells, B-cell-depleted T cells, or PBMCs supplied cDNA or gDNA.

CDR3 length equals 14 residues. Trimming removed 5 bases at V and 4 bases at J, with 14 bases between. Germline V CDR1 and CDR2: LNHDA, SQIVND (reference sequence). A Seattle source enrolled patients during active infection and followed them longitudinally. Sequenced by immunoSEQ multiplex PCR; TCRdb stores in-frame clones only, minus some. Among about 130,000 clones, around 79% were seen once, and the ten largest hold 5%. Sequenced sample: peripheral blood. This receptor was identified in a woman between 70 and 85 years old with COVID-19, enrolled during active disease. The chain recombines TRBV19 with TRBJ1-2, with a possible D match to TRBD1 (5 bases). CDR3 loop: CASSSGTGFYGYTF. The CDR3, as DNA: TGTGCCAGTAGTTCTGGCACAGGCTTCTATGGCTACACCTTC.